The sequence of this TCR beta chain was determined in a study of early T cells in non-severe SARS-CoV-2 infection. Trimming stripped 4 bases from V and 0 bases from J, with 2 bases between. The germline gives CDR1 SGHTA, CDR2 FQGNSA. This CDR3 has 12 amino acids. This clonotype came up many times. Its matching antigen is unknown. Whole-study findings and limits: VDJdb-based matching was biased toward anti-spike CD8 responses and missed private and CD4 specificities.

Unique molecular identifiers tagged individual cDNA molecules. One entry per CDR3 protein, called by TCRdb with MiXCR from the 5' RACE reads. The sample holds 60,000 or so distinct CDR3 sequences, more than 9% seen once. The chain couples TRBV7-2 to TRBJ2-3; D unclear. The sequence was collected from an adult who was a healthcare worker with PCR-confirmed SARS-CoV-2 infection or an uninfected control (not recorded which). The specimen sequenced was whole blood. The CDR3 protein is CASSYSTDTQYF. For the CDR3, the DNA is TGTGCCAGCAGCTACAGCACAGATACGCAGTATTTT.